The 8 T cell receptor beta chains in this list originate from one sample, sequenced in a study of blood T cells in healthy people across ages. Together with a sample-barcoded 5' primer, a J-beta primer mix was included in a second PCR lasting about 7 to 11 cycles. TCRdb reanalysed the 5' RACE reads using MiXCR and keeps one entry per CDR3 protein. The data contain 600,000 to 900,000 distinct CDR3 sequences, around a quarter of them singletons. These data also featured in a second study, about T cells of mothers and their children.

Sequenced input: blood. The receptors originated from a boy aged 5 to 17 in good health.

Many counts were recorded for this clonotype. The chain joins TRBV20-1 to TRBJ2-5; 9 nucleotides align to TRBD2. The length of the CDR3 is 15 residues. Germline CDR1 is DFQATT and CDR2 is SNEGSKA (reference sequence). Trimming took 5 bases from V and 1 from J; bases not matched to a gene: 8. DNA of the CDR3: TGCAGTGCTTCTCGACTAGCGGTGATCCAAGAGACCCAGTACTTC. As protein: CSASRLAVIQETQYF.

The V gene is TRBV7-6, the J gene TRBJ1-1, with 7 bases aligning to TRBD1. Germline V CDR1 and CDR2: SGHVS, FNYEAQ. The CDR3 totals 13 residues. J gave up 5 bases and V 5 bases, and 5 bases lay outside the gene matches. This chain's CDR3 is CASSLTGETEAFF. The CDR3 coding sequence is TGTGCCAGCAGCCTTACAGGGGAGACTGAAGCTTTCTTT.

This clonotype was detected only a few times. One end of the junction fails to match germline, which may point to a read error. This chain joins TRBV4-2 and TRBJ2-5; TRBD2 agrees at 8 bases. Germline CDR1 LGHNA, CDR2 YNFKEQ. CDR3 length equals 16 residues. The CDR3 DNA sequence: TGTGCCAGCAGCCCCGTTGGTAGCGGGGACCTCTACGAGCAGCACTTC. It specifies CASSPVGSGDLYEQHF.

The chain links TRBV29-1 to TRBJ2-7; D is perhaps TRBD1 or TRBD2 (5 bases each). V was cut by 7 bases and J by 6 bases, with 22 bases left in between. CDR3 length equals 14 residues. Germline-derived CDR1 and CDR2 are SQVTM and ANQGSEA. The CDR3 loop reads CSAHVGRRSGEQYF. The CDR3 coding sequence is TGCAGCGCTCACGTGGGACGGCGAAGCGGCGAGCAGTACTTC.

V gene TRBV7-9 combines with J gene TRBJ2-7, with 7 bases fitting TRBD1. The CDR3 spans 15 residues. Germline V CDR1 and CDR2: SEHNR, FQNEAQ (reference sequence). V lost 4 bases and J lost 0; bases outside the gene matches: 6. The CDR3 bases are TGTGCCAGCAGCTGGGACAGCCAACTCTCCTACGAGCAGTACTTC. Its translation is CASSWDSQLSYEQYF.

The V call is TRBV5-1, the J call TRBJ2-3; 7 nucleotides align to TRBD1. Trimming removed 0 bases from V and 2 bases from J; junction bases left unmatched: 3. The CDR3 runs to 15 residues. Looked up from germline, CDR1 is SGHRS and CDR2 is YFSETQ. CDR3 protein: CASSLEGALTDTQYF. DNA of the CDR3: TGCGCCAGCAGCTTGGAGGGGGCCCTCACAGATACGCAGTATTTT.

V is TRBV12-3 or TRBV12-4 and J is TRBJ2-5; D unclear. The DNA matches TRBJ2-7 better at its end, which makes the J call doubtful. There are 14 residues in the CDR3. The CDR3 protein is CASSFQRQDYEQYF. The DNA of the CDR3 is TGTGCCAGCAGTTTTCAACGCCAGGACTACGAGCAGTACTTC.

This clonotype was detected a few times. The chain combines TRBV6-5 with TRBJ1-2; 9 positions agree with TRBD1. Germline loops: CDR1 MNHEY, CDR2 SVGAGI. The CDR3 is made up of 14 amino acids. The V segment lost 9 bases and the J segment 4 bases; nucleotides outside the gene matches: 9. The CDR3 DNA is TGTGCCAGTTTAAAGACAGGGGGTAGCTATGGCTACACCTTC. Translated, it gives CASLKTGGSYGYTF.